This T cell receptor (beta chain) was sequenced for a study of T cell therapy after organ transplantation. The assay was immunoSEQ multiplex PCR, and TCRdb's table has in-frame clones only and misses some. The sample records some 47,000 clones, roughly 93% being singletons. A note on this clone: Its antigen is unknown.

Per the germline V gene, CDR1 is LNHDA and CDR2 is SQIVND (reference sequence). V was pared by 7 bases and J by 8 bases, with 12 bases between. The CDR3 consists of 12 residues. This TCR derives from a human patient who had received a solid organ transplant and had CMV disease. The sample in question was CD8+ T cells from blood, obtained before autologous CMV-specific T cell therapy. The chain joins TRBV19 to TRBJ2-1; D possibly uses TRBD1 or TRBD2 (6 bases each). In DNA form, the CDR3 reads TGTGCCAGTAACAATAGGGGGGATGAGCAGTTCTTC. Translating gives CASNNRGDEQFF.